The entry below describes one TCR beta chain. The antigen it recognizes is unknown. Base qualities are not at hand, and no much larger clone is one base apart. What the time point label conveys for this sample: baseline before first vaccination. Samples from vaccinated people were obtained from the UK trials COV001 and COV002, which included a single-blind randomized controlled phase 2/3 trial of AZD1222 (ChAdOx1 nCoV-19) in healthy adults. For TCRbeta chain sequencing, PBMC samples from trial participants were taken at day 0 and at day 28 after the second dose. The CDR3 regions of human TCRbeta chains were analyzed by immunosequencing. Concerning the study's data processing: Repertoire TCRs were checked for matches against a reference library of SARS-CoV-2-specific TCRs that had been generated using the MIRA antigen-specificity platform. Breadth meant the fraction of unique TCRs that were SARS-CoV-2-associated, whereas depth meant the fraction of total T cells that were SARS-CoV-2-associated. Using the MIRA data, every spike-specific TCR was mapped to the spike region that the TCR reacted to and assigned to either a CD4 or a CD8 class. Log10-transformed breadth and depth values were compared by one-way ANOVA with Sidak's multiple comparisons tests. TCRdb retrieved this table from immuneACCESS and kept in-frame rearrangements only. Not all clones are present; in checked studies, unresolved V genes account for under half, and no reason is known for the remainder. From that table come the V and J calls and clone size; the DNA was used to work out D and trimming. Counted in this sample were about 140,000 clones; approximately 92% of them appeared once. The ten largest clones represent about 3% of the sample.

The CDR3 contains 17 residues, cysteine and phenylalanine counted. Just the 51-base CDR3 DNA is kept, in frame starting at base 1. Reading the germline V gene gives CDR1 KGHSH and CDR2 LQKENI. The germline V end is reduced by 2 bases and the J end by 0 bases; junction bases left unmatched: 9. The data are from a study of T cell responses to AZD1222 COVID-19 vaccine (TCRdb year 2021). Concerning the study at large: AZD1222 recipients with second doses at about 4 weeks or about 12 weeks were pooled, because spike-specific TCR depth and breadth did not differ between schedules. A total of roughly 240 trial participants underwent TCR sequencing, of whom some 210 received two doses of AZD1222 and about 25 received two doses of the MenACWY control vaccine. Trial participants were enrolled into age subgroups of 18-55, 56-69 and 70-plus years, which contained about 150, 27 and 61 TCR-sequenced participants, respectively.

Overall results and qualifications from the work: No day 14 peak-response samples were available, so repertoires were characterized only after the peak T cell response. After two AZD1222 doses, both the breadth and the depth of spike-specific TCRs were significantly higher than at day 0 and than in MenACWY recipients. Reportedly, almost half of the unique spike-specific TCRs recognized epitopes lying outside the regions that are mutated in the B.1.351 and B.1.1.7 variants. Conclusions about previously exposed vaccinees were limited because only 5 or 6 AZD1222 recipients were SARS-CoV-2 seropositive at baseline. In the small 56-69-year group, the increase in depth fell short of significance, most likely because of low power. Participants were mostly white British, with more females than males. The authors suggested clonal diversity may have been underestimated. CD4 TCRs associated with the vaccine covered the entire spike protein, and the dominant responses were in regions 160-218 and 743-854.

Sample: peripheral blood, taken on day 0 of AZD1222 vaccination. The origin of this receptor is an adult in good health. The V gene is TRBV18 and the J gene is TRBJ1-2; 7 bases in the junction line up with TRBD1. Here the CDR3 is given as CASSPVTPTGTNYGYTF. The sequenced DNA is TGTGCCAGCTCACCAGTAACTCCGACAGGGACTAACTATGGCTACACCTTC.